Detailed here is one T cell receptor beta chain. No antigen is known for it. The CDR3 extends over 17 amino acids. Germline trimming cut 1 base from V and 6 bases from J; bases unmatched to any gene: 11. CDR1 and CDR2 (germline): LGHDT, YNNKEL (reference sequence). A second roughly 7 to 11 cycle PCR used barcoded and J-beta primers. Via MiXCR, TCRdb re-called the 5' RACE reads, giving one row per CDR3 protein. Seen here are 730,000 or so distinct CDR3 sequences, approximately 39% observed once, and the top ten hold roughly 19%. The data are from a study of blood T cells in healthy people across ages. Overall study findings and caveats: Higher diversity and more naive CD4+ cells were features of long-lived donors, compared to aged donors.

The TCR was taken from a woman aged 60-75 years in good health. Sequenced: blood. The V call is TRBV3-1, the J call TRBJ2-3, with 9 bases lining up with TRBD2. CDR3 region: CASSQAAGGPPRDTQYF. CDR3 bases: TGTGCCAGCAGCCAAGCAGCGGGAGGACCGCCCCGCGATACGCAGTATTTT.